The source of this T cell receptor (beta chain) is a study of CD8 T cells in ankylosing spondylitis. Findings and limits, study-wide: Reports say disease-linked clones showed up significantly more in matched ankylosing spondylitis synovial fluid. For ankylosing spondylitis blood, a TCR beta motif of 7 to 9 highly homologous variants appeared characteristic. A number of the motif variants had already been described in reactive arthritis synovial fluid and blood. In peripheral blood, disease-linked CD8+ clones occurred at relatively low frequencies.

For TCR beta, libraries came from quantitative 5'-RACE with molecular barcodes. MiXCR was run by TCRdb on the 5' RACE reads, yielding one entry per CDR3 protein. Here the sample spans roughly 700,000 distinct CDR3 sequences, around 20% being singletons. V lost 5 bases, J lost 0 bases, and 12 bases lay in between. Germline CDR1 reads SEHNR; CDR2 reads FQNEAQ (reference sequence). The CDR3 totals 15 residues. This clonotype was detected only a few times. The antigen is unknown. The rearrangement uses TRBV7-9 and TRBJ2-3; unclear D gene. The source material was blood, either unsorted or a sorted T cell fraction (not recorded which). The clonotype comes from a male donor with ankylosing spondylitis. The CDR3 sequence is CASSRVVGSTDTQYF. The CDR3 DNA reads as TGTGCCAGCAGCCGAGTGGTTGGGAGCACAGATACGCAGTATTTT.